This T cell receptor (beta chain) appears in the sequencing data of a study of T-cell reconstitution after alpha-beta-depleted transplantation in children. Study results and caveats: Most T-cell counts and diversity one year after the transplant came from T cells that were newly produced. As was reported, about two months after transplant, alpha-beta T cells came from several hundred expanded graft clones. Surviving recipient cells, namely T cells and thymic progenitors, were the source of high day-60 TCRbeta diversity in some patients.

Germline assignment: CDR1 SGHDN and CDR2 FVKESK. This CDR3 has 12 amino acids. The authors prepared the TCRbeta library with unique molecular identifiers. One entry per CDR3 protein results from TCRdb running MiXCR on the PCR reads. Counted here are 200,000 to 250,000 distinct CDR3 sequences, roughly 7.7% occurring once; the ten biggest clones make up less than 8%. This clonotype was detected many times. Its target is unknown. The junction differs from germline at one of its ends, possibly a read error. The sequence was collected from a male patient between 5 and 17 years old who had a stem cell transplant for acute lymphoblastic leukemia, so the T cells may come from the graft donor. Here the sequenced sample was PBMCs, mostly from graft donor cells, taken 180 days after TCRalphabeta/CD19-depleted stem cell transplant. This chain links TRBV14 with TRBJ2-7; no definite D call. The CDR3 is CASSQSTARVDF. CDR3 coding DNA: TGTGCCAGCAGCCAAAGTACAGCCCGCGTCGACTTC.